Sequencing of this T cell receptor beta chain was carried out in a study of T cell repertoires in cytomegalovirus infection. About this clonotype itself: Its antigen is unknown.

Germline V lookup: CDR1 SGHTA, CDR2 FQGNSA. This CDR3 contains 12 residues. The V end was cut by 7 bases, the J end by 8 bases, with 14 bases between. MiXCR, applied by TCRdb to the reads, yields one record per CDR3 protein. The sample shows over 250,000 distinct CDR3 sequences, approximately 22% of them seen only once. The rearrangement links TRBV7-2 to TRBJ1-1, with D perhaps matching TRBD1 (5 bases). This TCR derives from a human donor in good health (CMV status not recorded). Some clones in this sample may be carry-over from other donors' samples. This sample comprised cultured PBMCs, obtained from culture after CMV antigen stimulation. This CDR3 reads CASTQGPREAFF. Written as DNA, the CDR3 is TGTGCCAGCACCCAGGGTCCCCGCGAAGCTTTCTTT. The entire variable domain, with the rest obtained from reference TRBV7-2 and TRBJ1-1, is as follows: GAGVSQSPSNKVTEKGKDVELRCDPISGHTALYWYRQSLGQGLEFLIYFQGNSAPDKSGLPSDRFSAERTGGSVSTLTIQRTQQEDSAVYLCASTQGPREAFFGQGTRLTVV.